Following are 23 T cell receptor beta chains from one sample sequenced in a study of blood T cell repertoires in COVID-19. Generated by immunoSEQ multiplex PCR, the TCRdb table keeps only in-frame clones and is missing some. Of about 280,000 clones listed, roughly 90% are singletons. Input material: peripheral blood. The receptors stem from a woman under 40 with active or convalescent COVID-19.

The chain couples TRBV9 to TRBJ1-3; maybe TRBD1 (6 bases). Germline CDR1 and CDR2: SGDLS and YYNGEE. V dropped 4 bases and J dropped 0 bases, with 11 bases sitting between them. The CDR3 consists of 15 residues. This CDR3 is CASSRTVDSGNTIYF. The CDR3 nucleotides are TGTGCCAGCAGCCGGACAGTAGACTCTGGAAACACCATATATTTT.

V gene TRBV11-2 combines with J gene TRBJ2-3; 8 bases map to TRBD2. V lost 5 bases and J lost 4; bases outside the gene matches: 14. CDR1 and CDR2 (germline): SGHAT, FQNNGV. The CDR3 consists of 17 residues. CDR3 sequence: CASSPNAGAGGADTQYF. In DNA form, the CDR3 reads TGTGCCAGCAGCCCTAATGCGGGGGCCGGGGGGGCAGATACGCAGTATTTT.

The chain couples TRBV11-3 to TRBJ2-3, with 12 positions matching TRBD2. The CDR3 length is 16 residues. Germline trimming cut 4 bases from V and 2 bases from J; bases unmatched to any gene: 4. The germline gives CDR1 SGHNT, CDR2 YENEEA. CDR3 nucleotides: TGTGCCAGCAGCTCCGGACTAGCGGGGACCACAGATACGCAGTATTTT. It is translated as CASSSGLAGTTDTQYF. Combining the CDR3 with reference TRBV11-3 and TRBJ2-3 gives the whole variable domain EAGVVQSPRYKIIEKKQPVAFWCNPISGHNTLYWYLQNLGQGPELLIRYENEEAVDDSQLPKDRFSAERLKGVDSTLKIQPAELGDSAVYLCASSSGLAGTTDTQYFGPGTRLTVL.

There are a few counts of this clone. This chain joins TRBV18 and TRBJ1-2; no firm D call. Per the germline V gene, CDR1 is KGHSH and CDR2 is LQKENI. V was cut by 3 bases and J by 5 bases, with 10 bases left in between. The CDR3 totals 13 residues. The CDR3 nucleotides are TGTGCCAGCTCACCGGAGGACGGGTATGGCTACACCTTC. Protein: CASSPEDGYGYTF.

The gene calls are TRBV23-1 and TRBJ2-7; perhaps TRBD2 as D (5 bases). TRBV23-1 is reported as an ORF; its role is uncertain. The CDR3 totals 17 residues. Trimming cost V 2 bases and J 0 bases, with 17 bases left between them. CDR3 nucleotide sequence: TGCGCCAGCAGTCAAAACGGAGGACGGTCCCGCTCCTACGAGCAGTACTTC. This translates into CASSQNGGRSRSYEQYF.

In its sample, this clone was seen once. V is TRBV6-2 or TRBV6-3 and J is TRBJ1-2; D unresolved. Per the germline V gene, CDR1 is MNHEY and CDR2 is SVGEGT. V lost 1 base and J lost 4, with 7 bases in between. The CDR3 loop spans 13 amino acids. CDR3 protein: CASSYLAPYGYTF. As DNA, the CDR3 is TGTGCCAGCAGTTACTTGGCCCCCTATGGCTACACCTTC.

The chain is built from TRBV3-1 (or the pseudogene TRBV3-2) and TRBJ2-2; tentative D call: TRBD2 (6 bases). The CDR3 runs to 17 residues. Trimming took 4 bases from V and 7 from J, leaving 22 bases between them. CDR1 and CDR2 (germline): LGHDT, YNNKEL (reference sequence). DNA for the CDR3: TGTGCCAGCAGCCCCCTTCGGACTATTTCTGGGGGCGGGGAGCTGTTTTTT. As protein: CASSPLRTISGGGELFF.

The V and J genes are TRBV7-9 and TRBJ2-3; possible D gene TRBD2, 6 bases. The V gene lost 4 bases and the J gene lost 1 base, with 18 bases spanning the gap. The CDR3 contains 17 residues. Germline CDR1 reads SEHNR; CDR2 reads FQNEAQ (reference sequence). The CDR3 DNA reads as TGTGCCAGCAGCTCCCTTATGATCAGGGAGGGCACAGATACGCAGTATTTT. Its translation is CASSSLMIREGTDTQYF. Full variable domain (missing parts from reference TRBV7-9 and TRBJ2-3): DTGVSQNPRHKITKRGQNVTFRCDPISEHNRLYWYRQTLGQGPEFLTYFQNEAQLEKSRLLSDRFSAERPKGSFSTLEIQRTEQGDSAMYLCASSSLMIREGTDTQYFGPGTRLTVL.

The rearrangement joins TRBV11-1 to TRBJ1-4; D is ambiguous. Trimming pared 1 base from V and 4 bases from J, leaving 7 bases between. Germline CDR1 SGHAT, CDR2 FQDESV (reference sequence). This CDR3 has 14 amino acids. CDR3 bases: TGTGCCAGCAGCTTAGGGCGGAATAATGAAAAACTGTTTTTT. Protein: CASSLGRNNEKLFF.

The CDR3 nucleotides are TGTGCCAGCAGCCGAGGGGACTTCACAGATACGCAGTATTTT. Translating it yields CASSRGDFTDTQYF. The V gene is TRBV14, the J gene TRBJ2-3; tentative D call: TRBD2 (6 bases). CDR1 is SGHDN and CDR2 is FVKESK in the germline V gene. V lost 4 bases, J lost 2 bases, and 10 bases lay in between. The CDR3 has 14 amino acids.

The J gene is TRBJ1-1, the V gene TRBV7-2; TRBD1 agrees at 10 bases. CDR1 and CDR2 from the germline V gene are SGHTA and FQGNSA. V dropped 0 bases and J dropped 0; count of bases not matched to a gene: 7. There are 18 residues in the CDR3. The CDR3 DNA is TGTGCCAGCAGCTTAGCCGGGACAGGGGCACCAATGAACACTGAAGCTTTCTTT. Protein product: CASSLAGTGAPMNTEAFF. Full variable domain (rest looked up from reference TRBV7-2 and TRBJ1-1): GAGVSQSPSNKVTEKGKDVELRCDPISGHTALYWYRQSLGQGLEFLIYFQGNSAPDKSGLPSDRFSAERTGGSVSTLTIQRTQQEDSAVYLCASSLAGTGAPMNTEAFFGQGTRLTVV.

The rearrangement links TRBV7-2 to TRBJ2-4; D unresolved. Germline V gives CDR1 SGHTA, CDR2 FQGNSA. V lost 1 base, J lost 0 bases, and 10 bases lay in between. This CDR3 has 16 amino acids. The CDR3 region is CASSLGRALAKNIQYF. The CDR3 DNA reads as TGTGCCAGCAGCTTAGGTCGAGCGCTAGCCAAAAACATTCAGTACTTC.

V gene TRBV11-1 combines with J gene TRBJ2-3; 13 bases are a match to TRBD2. V shed 5 bases, J shed 6 bases, and the junction held 8 bases outside the gene matches. The CDR3 consists of 16 residues. Germline assignment: CDR1 SGHAT and CDR2 FQDESV (reference sequence). As DNA, the CDR3 is TGTGCCAGCAGCCTGGGACTAGCGGGACCCCGGGATACGCAGTATTTT. It is translated as CASSLGLAGPRDTQYF.

The J gene is TRBJ2-7, the V gene TRBV3-1 (or the pseudogene TRBV3-2), with TRBD2 matching 12 bases. Trimming cost V 4 bases and J 3 bases; bases outside gene matches: 1. The CDR3 covers 14 residues. The V gene's germline CDR1 is LGHDT and CDR2 YNNKEL (reference sequence). The CDR3 loop reads CASSRTSGNYEQYF. The CDR3 nucleotides read TGTGCCAGCAGCCGGACTAGCGGGAACTACGAGCAGTACTTC.

This sequence joins TRBV14 and TRBJ1-6; 7 bases are a match to TRBD1. V lost 4 bases, J lost 7 bases, and 4 bases stayed unmatched. Germline V gene data show CDR1 as SGHDN and CDR2 as FVKESK. The CDR3 runs 14 residues. The CDR3 DNA reads TGTGCCAGCAGCCCTGGGACAGTCAATTCACCCCTCCACTTT. It specifies CASSPGTVNSPLHF. Full variable domain (remainder filled in from reference TRBV14 and TRBJ1-6): EAGVTQFPSHSVIEKGQTVTLRCDPISGHDNLYWYRRVMGKEIKFLLHFVKESKQDESGMPNNRFLAERTGGTYSTLKVQPAELEDSGVYFCASSPGTVNSPLHFGNGTRLTVT.

This rearrangement joins TRBV19 to TRBJ1-1, with 7 nucleotides matching TRBD1. The CDR3 extends over 14 amino acids. Germline V lookup: CDR1 LNHDA, CDR2 SQIVND (reference sequence). The ends lost 7 bases at V and 5 bases at J; junction bases unmatched: 10. Here the CDR3 reads CASTTDRLWTEAFF. As DNA, the CDR3 is TGTGCCAGTACTACGGACAGGCTCTGGACTGAAGCTTTCTTT.

This clone was found once. The chain has TRBV4-3 and TRBJ1-2; tentatively, D is TRBD1 (5 bases). Trimming removed 0 bases at V and 3 bases at J, with 11 bases between. The CDR3 sequence is 15 residues long. The germline V gene has CDR1 LGHNA and CDR2 YSLEER. The CDR3 sequence is CASSQEGRGDYGYTF. The DNA for the CDR3 is TGCGCCAGCAGCCAAGAAGGCCGGGGGGACTATGGCTACACCTTC.

The chain recombines TRBV7-9 with TRBJ1-5; 8 bases map to TRBD1. The CDR3 has 18 amino acids. From germline, CDR1 is SEHNR and CDR2 FQNEAQ (reference sequence). Trimming removed 0 bases from V and 0 bases from J; junction bases left unmatched: 7. CDR3 nucleotide sequence: TGTGCCAGCAGCTTAGCCCCCGGGACAGGTTATAGCAATCAGCCCCAGCATTTT. This encodes CASSLAPGTGYSNQPQHF. Based on the CDR3 plus reference TRBV7-9 and TRBJ1-5, the full variable domain is DTGVSQNPRHKITKRGQNVTFRCDPISEHNRLYWYRQTLGQGPEFLTYFQNEAQLEKSRLLSDRFSAERPKGSFSTLEIQRTEQGDSAMYLCASSLAPGTGYSNQPQHFGDGTRLSIL.

This rearrangement joins TRBV4-1 to TRBJ2-4; 7 bases are a match to TRBD1. Germline V gene lookup returns CDR1 MGHRA and CDR2 YSYEKL. V was clipped by 2 bases and J by 8 bases; unmatched bases: 3. This CDR3 is 13 amino acids long. As DNA, the CDR3 is TGCGCCAGCAGCCAAACAGGGGAATACATTCAGTACTTC. Amino acid sequence: CASSQTGEYIQYF.

The rearrangement joins TRBV3-1 (or the pseudogene TRBV3-2) to TRBJ2-1; 7 bases are a match to TRBD2. Germline V gene lookup returns CDR1 LGHDT and CDR2 YNNKEL (reference sequence). The V gene end was trimmed by 4 bases and the J gene end by 5 bases; junction bases not matched to a gene: 8. The CDR3 is made up of 15 amino acids. Here the CDR3 DNA reads TGTGCCAGCAGCCGACACGGGGGGAATCACAATGAGCAGTTCTTC. This translates into CASSRHGGNHNEQFF.

The gene calls are TRBV15 and TRBJ1-1; D unclear. Trimming stripped 3 bases from V and 3 bases from J, with 8 bases between. Germline CDR1 LNHNV, CDR2 YYDKDF (reference sequence). The CDR3 has 13 amino acids. CDR3 amino acids: CATSREQYTEAFF. The CDR3 DNA sequence: TGTGCCACCAGCAGGGAACAGTACACTGAAGCTTTCTTT. Full variable domain (remainder filled in from reference TRBV15 and TRBJ1-1): DAMVIQNPRYQVTQFGKPVTLSCSQTLNHNVMYWYQQKSSQAPKLLFHYYDKDFNNEADTPDNFQSRRPNTSFCFLDIRSPGLGDTAMYLCATSREQYTEAFFGQGTRLTVV.

The rearrangement uses TRBV5-1 and TRBJ2-3; 9 bases align to TRBD2. Per germline, CDR1 SGHRS and CDR2 YFSETQ. With 5 bases clipped from V and 2 bases from J, the junction kept 6 bases outside the gene matches. The CDR3 runs 15 residues. This chain's CDR3 is CASSLIAGVTDTQYF. CDR3 nucleotide sequence: TGCGCCAGCAGTCTTATAGCGGGGGTCACAGATACGCAGTATTTT.

The chain has TRBV27 and TRBJ2-7, with D maybe TRBD2 (5 bases). The CDR3 loop spans 13 amino acids. The ends were cut back, 5 bases at V and 2 bases at J, with 10 bases in the middle. Germline V gene data show CDR1 as MNHEY and CDR2 as SMNVEV (reference sequence). In DNA form, the CDR3 reads TGTGCCAGCAGTACCGCACTAGCCTACGAGCAGTACTTC. Protein sequence: CASSTALAYEQYF.